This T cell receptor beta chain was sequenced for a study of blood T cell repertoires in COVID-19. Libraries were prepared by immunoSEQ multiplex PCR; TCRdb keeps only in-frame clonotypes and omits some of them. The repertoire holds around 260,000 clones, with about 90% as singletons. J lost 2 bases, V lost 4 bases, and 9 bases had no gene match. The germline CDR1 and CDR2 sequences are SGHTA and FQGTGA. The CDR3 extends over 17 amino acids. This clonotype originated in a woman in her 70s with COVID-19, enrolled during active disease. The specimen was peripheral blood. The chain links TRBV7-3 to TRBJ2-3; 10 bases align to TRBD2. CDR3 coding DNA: TGTGCCAGCAGCTCGATCACTAGCGGGGACACCACAGATACGCAGTATTTT. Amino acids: CASSSITSGDTTDTQYF.